These 18 T cell receptor beta chains share one sample of origin, sequenced in a study of regulatory T cells in long-lasting Graves disease. Described time point: persistent/refractory GD, antithyroid drugs over 5 years with positive TRAb. Researchers made the TCR library from RNA that was extracted from PBMCs. Libraries of TCR beta came from iRepertoire HTBI primers plus Arm-PCR of CDR3 regions. TCRdb redid the calling of the multiplex PCR reads with MiXCR, one entry per CDR3 protein. The sample contains more than 300,000 distinct CDR3 sequences, around 23% of which appear only once. The material sequenced was peripheral blood mononuclear cells (PBMCs), taken when the disease was refractory, from a patient treated with antithyroid drugs. The receptors were gathered from a woman between 40 and 55 years old with Graves disease.

The chain carries TRBV2 and TRBJ2-1, with 13 bases lining up with TRBD2. Germline CDR1 is SNHLY and CDR2 is FYNNEI. The V and J ends lost 3 bases and 6 bases, in that order; junction bases with no gene match: 2. The CDR3 loop spans 15 amino acids. CDR3 nucleotides: TGTGCCAGCAGTGATTGGACTAGCGGGGGCAATGAGCAGTTCTTC. Translated: CASSDWTSGGNEQFF.

This sequence joins TRBV19 and TRBJ1-1; the D gene is possibly TRBD1 (6 bases). V was shortened by 4 bases and J by 0 bases, with 18 bases between the two germline ends. CDR3 length: 17 amino acids. Germline CDR1 reads LNHDA; CDR2 reads SQIVND (reference sequence). CDR3 amino acids: CASSTHPRQEMNTEAFF. CDR3 DNA: TGTGCCAGTAGTACACACCCGCGACAGGAGATGAACACTGAAGCTTTCTTT.

This clonotype has only a few counts. The gene calls are TRBV3-1 and TRBJ1-4; D unresolved. V was shortened by 0 bases and J by 0 bases, with 5 bases between the two germline ends. The CDR3 consists of 15 residues. Germline V gene sequence: CDR1 LGHDT, CDR2 YNNKEL (reference sequence). CDR3 sequence reads: CASSQDAATNEKLFF. The CDR3 DNA reads as TGTGCCAGCAGCCAAGACGCAGCAACTAATGAAAAACTGTTTTTT.

The gene calls are TRBV7-9 and TRBJ1-1, with 8 bases fitting TRBD1. The CDR3 runs 14 residues. Germline assignment: CDR1 SEHNR and CDR2 FQNEAQ (reference sequence). Trimming removed 8 bases from V and 3 bases from J; junction bases left unmatched: 8. The CDR3 here is CASGRQGRDTEAFF. CDR3 coding DNA: TGTGCCAGCGGACGACAGGGGCGGGACACTGAAGCTTTCTTT.

This clonotype was counted many times. V is TRBV28 and J is TRBJ1-6; TRBD1 agrees at 10 bases. J gave up 13 bases and V 3 bases, and 9 bases lay outside the gene matches. The germline gives CDR1 MDHEN, CDR2 SYDVKM. The CDR3 sequence is 15 residues long. The CDR3, as DNA: TGTGCCAGCAGTTTGGGACAGGGGATTTCTTCCCCCCTCCACTTT. Amino acids: CASSLGQGISSPLHF.

At least ten counts were recorded for this clonotype. The rearrangement links TRBV12-3 or TRBV12-4 to TRBJ1-5; D possibly corresponds to TRBD1 (5 bases). Trimming took 6 bases from V and 10 from J, leaving 19 bases between them. The CDR3 has 14 residues. The CDR3: CASSLGALYPPQHF. The CDR3 DNA reads TGTGCCAGCAGCCTAGGGGCCCTTTATCCCCCCCAGCATTTT.

The chain couples TRBV3-1 to TRBJ2-7; the D gene is possibly TRBD1 (5 bases). This CDR3 region has 15 residues. The germline V gene has CDR1 LGHDT and CDR2 YNNKEL (reference sequence). V lost 0 bases to trimming and J lost 3 bases, with 12 bases between them. CDR3: CASSQDVLTVYEQYF. In DNA, the CDR3 is TGTGCCAGCAGCCAAGACGTTTTGACAGTCTACGAGCAGTACTTC.

V usage is TRBV29-1 and J usage is TRBJ2-3, with D unclear. Trimming took off 8 bases at V and 0 bases at J, with 12 bases between the two ends. The CDR3 sequence is 13 residues long. CDR1 SQVTM and CDR2 ANQGSEA come from the germline V gene. CDR3 nucleotides: TGCAGCACTGGGCACGGGAGCACAGATACGCAGTATTTT. It is translated as CSTGHGSTDTQYF.

This clonotype appeared many times. This chain uses TRBV28 with TRBJ2-7; 13 bases agree with TRBD2. The CDR3 sequence is 15 residues long. Losses at the gene ends were 6 bases for V and 5 bases for J; bases not matched to a gene: 7. Germline CDR1 and CDR2: MDHEN and SYDVKM. The CDR3 nucleotides are TGTGCCAGCAGCCCCGGGACTAGCGGGACCAACGAGCAGTACTTC. Its translation: CASSPGTSGTNEQYF.

Of note for this clonotype: It may be a read error: a sequence one base away is much more abundant. The chain has TRBV12-3 or TRBV12-4 and TRBJ2-7; no clear D gene. The V end was cut by 8 bases, the J end by 6 bases, with 8 bases between. This CDR3 spans 10 amino acids. CDR3 protein: CASGPGEQYF. The CDR3 DNA reads as TGTGCCAGCGGACCAGGCGAGCAGTACTTC.

J is TRBJ1-3 and V is TRBV6-1; D is ambiguous. Germline V lookup: CDR1 MNHNS, CDR2 SASEGT. V gave up 0 bases and J gave up 0 bases, with 6 bases separating them. The CDR3 is made up of 15 amino acids. CDR3 loop: CASSEAQISGNTIYF. The CDR3 coding sequence is TGTGCCAGCAGTGAAGCCCAGATCTCTGGAAACACCATATATTTT.

The chain couples TRBV10-3 to TRBJ1-2; D not certain. Germline V gene sequence: CDR1 ENHRY, CDR2 SYGVKD. Between the trimmed V and J ends, which lost 3 bases and 0 bases, there was a span of 17 bases. The CDR3 runs 17 residues. This CDR3 is CAISDYVWNSPNYGYTF. In DNA, the CDR3 is TGTGCCATCAGTGATTATGTCTGGAACAGCCCTAACTATGGCTACACCTTC.

The sample holds many counts of this clonotype. For the CDR3, the DNA is TGTGCCAGCAGGCCGATTGTTCCTTGGGGTTCATACGAGCAGTACTTC. It yields the protein CASRPIVPWGSYEQYF. The chain couples TRBV28 to TRBJ2-7; D is ambiguous. CDR3 length: 16 amino acids. Germline V gene data show CDR1 as MDHEN and CDR2 as SYDVKM. V lost 6 bases, J lost 4 bases, and 22 bases lay in between.

CDR3 sequence: CASSPRGWRDHYEQYF. The CDR3 nucleotides read TGTGCCAGTAGTCCTCGCGGATGGCGGGACCATTACGAGCAGTACTTC. The chain uses TRBV19 and TRBJ2-7; maybe TRBD2 (6 bases). This CDR3 region has 16 residues. V was cut by 5 bases and J by 4 bases, with 21 bases left in between. Germline loops: CDR1 LNHDA, CDR2 SQIVND (reference sequence). Full variable domain (remainder filled in from reference TRBV19 and TRBJ2-7): DGGITQSPKYLFRKEGQNVTLSCEQNLNHDAMYWYRQDPGQGLRLIYYSQIVNDFQKGDIAEGYSVSREKKESFPLTVTSAQKNPTAFYLCASSPRGWRDHYEQYFGPGTRLTVT.

This clonotype was observed a handful of times. The J gene is TRBJ2-2, the V gene TRBV20-1; unclear D gene. The CDR3 length is 12 residues. The V end lost 4 bases, the J end lost 6 bases, and 9 bases lay between the germline ends. Germline CDR1 reads DFQATT; CDR2 reads SNEGSKA (reference sequence). CDR3 nucleotide sequence: TGCAGTGCTATCCTGGTACCCGGGGAGCTGTTTTTT. Translation: CSAILVPGELFF.

This clonotype was seen ten or more times. This sequence joins TRBV12-3 or TRBV12-4 and TRBJ1-1; TRBD1 is a possible D gene (6 bases). V lost 0 bases to trimming and J lost 1 base, with 6 bases between them. There are 14 residues in the CDR3. CDR3 nucleotides: TGTGCCAGCAGTTTAGCGGGACAGAACACTGAAGCTTTCTTT. It specifies CASSLAGQNTEAFF.

This clonotype was observed at least ten times. The chain employs TRBV2 and TRBJ2-6; D remains unclear. V shed 7 bases and J shed 2 bases, with 12 bases lying between them. The CDR3 totals 15 residues. Germline V lookup: CDR1 SNHLY, CDR2 FYNNEI. As DNA, the CDR3 is TGTGCCAGCACTTCCGTCCGTCCTGGGGCCAACGTCCTGACTTTC. This gives the protein CASTSVRPGANVLTF.

This clonotype has just one count. A read error is the likely source, as a far larger clone sits one nucleotide away. This chain links TRBV6-4 with TRBJ2-7; 7 bases map to TRBD2. CDR1 and CDR2 (germline): MRHNA, SNTAGT. The CDR3 length is 16 residues. V trimming: 5 bases; J trimming: 0 bases; junction bases outside the gene matches: 10. CDR3 DNA: TGTGCCAGCAGTTTAAGAGATGGCGGGGGCTCCTACGAGCAGTACTTC. It specifies CASSLRDGGGSYEQYF.